This T cell receptor beta chain was found in a study of T cell responses to AZD1222 COVID-19 vaccine. Generated by immunoSEQ multiplex PCR, the TCRdb table keeps only in-frame clones and is missing some. The sample shows 88,000 or so clones, approximately 91% of them seen only once. In regard to this clone: Its target is unknown.

Whole-study results and caveats: The CD4 TCRs associated with vaccination extended across spike and predominated at 160-218 and 743-854. Unmutated regions of variants are reportedly targeted by nearly half of spike-specific TCRs. The donor group comprised mostly white British people and more females; the analysis possibly underestimated clonal diversity. Receipt of two AZD1222 doses was followed by a rise in Spike-specific TCR breadth and depth.

Germline CDR1 reads SGHKS; CDR2 reads YYEKEE (reference sequence). V lost 4 bases and J lost 2, with 9 bases in between. The CDR3 totals 14 residues. This receptor was taken from an adult who received the AZD1222 COVID-19 vaccine. The J gene is TRBJ2-2, the V gene TRBV5-5; D possibly corresponds to TRBD1 (6 bases). The sequenced sample was peripheral blood, obtained 28 days after the second AZD1222 dose. The DNA of the CDR3 is TGTGCCAGCAGCAGGACAGTTAACACCGGGGAGCTGTTTTTT. Protein product: CASSRTVNTGELFF.